This TCR beta chain emerged from a study of response to subunit inactivated influenza vaccine. Overall study results and limits: Researchers suggested that each seasonal influenza vaccination recruits few new T cells.

TCRdb redid the calling of the RT-PCR reads with MiXCR, one entry per CDR3 protein. The sample has just under 250,000 distinct CDR3 sequences, 9% to 15% seen once; the top ten hold 7.8%. Comments on this clonotype: Its antigen is as yet unknown.

The receptor was derived from a man aged 45 to 65 who received an inactivated influenza vaccine. Material: non-naive T cells sorted from PBMCs, obtained 14 days before vaccination.

The CDR3 reads CASSETGFSGSNTQYF. CDR3 nucleotides: TGTGCCAGCAGTGAAACAGGATTCTCAGGGTCAAATACGCAGTATTTT. The rearrangement joins TRBV2 to TRBJ2-3; tentatively, D is TRBD1 (5 bases). CDR3 length: 16 residues. The germline V gene has CDR1 SNHLY and CDR2 FYNNEI. Between the trimmed V and J ends, which lost 2 bases and 7 bases, there was a span of 19 bases.